This TCR beta chain appears in the sequencing data of a study of siplizumab effects on memory and regulatory T cells. Sequenced by immunoSEQ multiplex PCR; TCRdb stores in-frame clones only, minus some. The data show 100,000 to 120,000 clones, just under 95% seen once. This clone was found a few times. Other DNA sequences of this sample code for an identical CDR3. CDR1 is SGHDN and CDR2 is FVKESK in the germline V gene. This CDR3 comprises 13 residues. The J segment lost 6 bases and the V segment lost 4 bases, leaving 3 bases of the junction unmatched. Sequencing input: CD4+ T cells sorted from blood. The chain links TRBV14 to TRBJ1-2; 9 nucleotides line up with TRBD1. The receptor was derived from a human donor in good health. The CDR3 bases are TGTGCCAGCAGCCCACGGACAGGGGATGGCTACACCTTC. Translated: CASSPRTGDGYTF.